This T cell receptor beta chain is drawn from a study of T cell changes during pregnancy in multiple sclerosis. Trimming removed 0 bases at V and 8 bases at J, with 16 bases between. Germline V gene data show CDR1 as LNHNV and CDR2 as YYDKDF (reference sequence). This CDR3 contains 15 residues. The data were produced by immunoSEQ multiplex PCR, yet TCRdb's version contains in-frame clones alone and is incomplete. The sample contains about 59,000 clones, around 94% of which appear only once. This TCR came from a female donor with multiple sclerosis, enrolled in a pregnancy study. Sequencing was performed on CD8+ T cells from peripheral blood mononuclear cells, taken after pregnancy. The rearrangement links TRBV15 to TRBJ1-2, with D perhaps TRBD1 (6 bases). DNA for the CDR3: TGTGCCACCAGCAGAGAAGAGACAGGCGGGAGGGGCTACACCTTC. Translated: CATSREETGGRGYTF.